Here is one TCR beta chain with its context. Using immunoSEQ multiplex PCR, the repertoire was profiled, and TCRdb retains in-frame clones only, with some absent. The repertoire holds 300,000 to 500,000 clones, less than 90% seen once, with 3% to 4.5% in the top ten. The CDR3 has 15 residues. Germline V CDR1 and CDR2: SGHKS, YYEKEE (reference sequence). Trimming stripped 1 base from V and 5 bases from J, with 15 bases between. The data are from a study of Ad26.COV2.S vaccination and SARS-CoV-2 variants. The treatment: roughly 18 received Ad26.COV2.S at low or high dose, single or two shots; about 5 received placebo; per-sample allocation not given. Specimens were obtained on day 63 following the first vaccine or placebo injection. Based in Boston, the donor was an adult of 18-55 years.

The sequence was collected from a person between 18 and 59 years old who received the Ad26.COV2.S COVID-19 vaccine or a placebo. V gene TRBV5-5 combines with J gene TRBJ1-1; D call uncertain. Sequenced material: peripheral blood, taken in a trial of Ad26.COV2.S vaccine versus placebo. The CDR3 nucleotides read TGTGCCAGCAGCTTGAGCGGCAGGCTCTTGACTGAAGCTTTCTTT. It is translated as CASSLSGRLLTEAFF.